One sample yielded the 31 T cell receptor beta chains listed below, sequenced in a study of T cells in Graves' hyperthyroidism and ophthalmopathy. Amplified regions were TCR beta CDR3 sequences from RNA transcripts. In the first-round RT-PCR of the TCR CDR3, the HTBI primer set was used. MiXCR was run by TCRdb on the multiplex PCR reads, yielding one entry per CDR3 protein. The sample has some 620,000 distinct CDR3 sequences, 15% to 20% seen once. Sequencing used blood. Receptors were obtained from a woman younger than 45 with Graves' hyperthyroidism.

The V gene is TRBV4-1, the J gene TRBJ2-1; D is undetermined. CDR1 is MGHRA, CDR2 YSYEKL, per germline. Trimming removed 6 bases at V and 6 bases at J, with 18 bases between. CDR3 size: 15 residues. CDR3 in amino acids: CASSPDPRRVNEQFF. The CDR3 coding sequence is TGCGCCAGCAGTCCCGACCCGAGAAGGGTCAATGAGCAGTTCTTC.

This clonotype was recorded a few times. The chain uses TRBV5-1 and TRBJ2-2; TRBD1 matches at 9 bases. The junction had 8 bases not matched to a gene; V was cut back by 8 bases and J by 3 bases. CDR1 and CDR2 from the germline V gene are SGHRS and YFSETQ. This CDR3 is built from 15 residues. CDR3 residues: CASQDTGGYTGELFF. The DNA for the CDR3 is TGCGCCAGTCAAGACACAGGGGGCTACACCGGGGAGCTGTTTTTT.

The chain couples TRBV7-9 to TRBJ2-2; 8 bases match TRBD2. V shed 6 bases and J 5 bases; nucleotides not matched to a gene: 8. Germline V gene sequence: CDR1 SEHNR, CDR2 FQNEAQ (reference sequence). The CDR3 is 15 amino acids. The CDR3 DNA follows: TGTGCCAGCAGTTTTAGCGGGACGAGGACCGGGGAGCTGTTTTTT. Its translation is CASSFSGTRTGELFF.

The chain recombines TRBV10-3 with TRBJ2-7, with D maybe TRBD2 (5 bases). The germline CDR1 and CDR2 sequences are ENHRY and SYGVKD. The CDR3 runs to 13 residues. The germline V and J ends were trimmed by 6 bases and 2 bases, with 11 bases remaining between them. The CDR3 bases are TGTGCCATCAGGAAACAGACTACCTACGAGCAGTACTTC. Translated: CAIRKQTTYEQYF.

The rearrangement uses TRBV6-1 and TRBJ1-1; 9 bases fit TRBD1. Germline V gives CDR1 MNHNS, CDR2 SASEGT. CDR3 length: 15 amino acids. J lost 1 base, V lost 5 bases, and 5 bases had no gene match. The CDR3 spells CASSLGQGQNTEAFF. CDR3 nucleotides: TGTGCCAGCAGTCTGGGACAGGGACAGAACACTGAAGCTTTCTTT.

This clonotype was seen a few times. This may stem from a read error, because a much larger clone lies one nucleotide away. The chain is built from TRBV6-5 and TRBJ2-7, with D perhaps given as TRBD1 or TRBD2 (5 bases each). The CDR3 is 13 residues long. Germline CDR1 reads MNHEY; CDR2 reads SVGAGI. V was pared by 4 bases and J by 0 bases, with 7 bases between. CDR3 protein: CASSWDASYEQYF. In nucleotides, the CDR3 is TGTGCCAGCAGTTGGGACGCCTCCTACGAGCAGTACTTC.

There are a few counts of this clonotype. The CDR3 loop reads CAWSDYPRGSGTGEQYF. In nucleotides, the CDR3 is TGTGCCTGGAGTGATTACCCTCGTGGTAGCGGGACAGGAGAGCAGTACTTC. The V gene is TRBV30, the J gene TRBJ2-7; possibly TRBD1 or TRBD2 for D (8 bases each). V lost 1 base and J 7 bases, leaving 26 bases between the germline ends. Per the germline V gene, CDR1 is GTSNPN and CDR2 is SVGIG (reference sequence). The length of the CDR3 is 17 residues.

This chain links TRBV7-8 with TRBJ2-1, with D uncertain. Germline V CDR1 and CDR2: SGHVS, FQNEAQ. This CDR3 has 15 residues. Trimming took 1 base from V and 7 from J, leaving 14 bases between them. CDR3 sequence reads: CASSLGAGLWNEQFF. CDR3 DNA sequence: TGTGCCAGCAGCTTAGGCGCAGGCCTTTGGAATGAGCAGTTCTTC.

This clonotype was counted many times. The chain has TRBV28 and TRBJ1-1; 8 positions match TRBD1. With V trimmed by 5 bases and J by 11 bases, 19 bases remained unmatched. Germline V gene data show CDR1 as MDHEN and CDR2 as SYDVKM. There are 16 residues in the CDR3. As DNA, the CDR3 is TGTGCCAGCAGTCTCAACCTTGACAGGGGTGATTTCGGGGCTTTCTTT. This gives the protein CASSLNLDRGDFGAFF.

In this sample, this clonotype turned up many times. This sequence joins TRBV28 and TRBJ1-1, with unresolved D. The CDR3 is made up of 16 amino acids. V lost 7 bases and J lost 0, with 18 bases in between. CDR1 is MDHEN, CDR2 SYDVKM, per germline. CDR3 in DNA: TGTGCCAGCACCCTAAGCAGGCCCCCAATGAACACTGAAGCTTTCTTT. Translation gives CASTLSRPPMNTEAFF.

This clonotype was counted only a few times. V gene TRBV28 combines with J gene TRBJ1-1, with D unresolved. From germline, CDR1 is MDHEN and CDR2 SYDVKM. The CDR3 totals 13 residues. V was cut by 3 bases and J by 7 bases, with 12 bases left in between. CDR3 coding DNA: TGTGCCAGCAGTTTCCCAGGCCCGGGTGAAGCTTTCTTT. Translating it yields CASSFPGPGEAFF.

This clonotype was recorded at least ten times. J is TRBJ2-5 and V is TRBV28, with TRBD2 matching over 7 bases. The ends lost 8 bases at V and 7 bases at J; junction bases unmatched: 22. Germline V lookup: CDR1 MDHEN, CDR2 SYDVKM. The CDR3 has 17 residues. CDR3: CASGPPRLADTMGTQYF. DNA for the CDR3: TGTGCCAGCGGTCCCCCCCGGCTAGCGGACACAATGGGGACCCAGTACTTC.

This clonotype was seen only a few times. This sequence joins TRBV27 and TRBJ2-1, with D possibly matching TRBD2 (6 bases). The germline V and J ends were trimmed by 6 bases and 10 bases, with 19 bases remaining between them. This CDR3 has 14 residues. Germline V lookup: CDR1 MNHEY, CDR2 SMNVEV (reference sequence). The CDR3 here is CASRPGLLLSEQFF. The CDR3 DNA reads TGTGCCAGCAGGCCGGGACTCCTCTTATCCGAGCAGTTCTTC.

The table lists this clonotype with many counts. The V gene is TRBV29-1, the J gene TRBJ1-2; the D gene is possibly TRBD1 (6 bases). CDR3 length: 14 amino acids. The ends were cut back, 5 bases at V and 0 bases at J, with 13 bases in the middle. Germline V gene sequence: CDR1 SQVTM, CDR2 ANQGSEA. The CDR3 region is CSVPTGPANYGYTF. CDR3 sequence (DNA): TGCAGCGTTCCCACAGGGCCAGCTAACTATGGCTACACCTTC.

This clonotype was counted many times. The chain employs TRBV5-1 and TRBJ2-1; 9 positions agree with TRBD1. This CDR3 is 16 amino acids long. V shed 0 bases and J 7 bases; nucleotides not matched to a gene: 8. Germline V CDR1 and CDR2: SGHRS, YFSETQ. CDR3 residues: CASSLDVGQGGNEQFF. In DNA, the CDR3 is TGCGCCAGCAGCTTGGATGTGGGACAGGGAGGAAATGAGCAGTTCTTC. The full variable domain, rest sourced from reference TRBV5-1 and TRBJ2-1, is KAGVTQTPRYLIKTRGQQVTLSCSPISGHRSVSWYQQTPGQGLQFLFEYFSETQRNKGNFPGRFSGRQFSNSRSEMNVSTLELGDSALYLCASSLDVGQGGNEQFFGPGTRLTVL.

This clonotype was observed many times. CDR3 amino acids: CASSLYRNNEQFF. CDR3 DNA: TGCGCCAGCAGCTTGTATAGAAACAATGAGCAGTTCTTC. The V call is TRBV5-1, the J call TRBJ2-1; D is ambiguous. V gave up 1 base and J gave up 5 bases, with 7 bases separating them. The germline V gene has CDR1 SGHRS and CDR2 YFSETQ. The CDR3 totals 13 residues. The complete variable domain, with remaining parts taken from reference TRBV5-1 and TRBJ2-1, reads KAGVTQTPRYLIKTRGQQVTLSCSPISGHRSVSWYQQTPGQGLQFLFEYFSETQRNKGNFPGRFSGRQFSNSRSEMNVSTLELGDSALYLCASSLYRNNEQFFGPGTRLTVL.

This clonotype was found many times. The gene calls are TRBV6-1 and TRBJ1-1, with 10 bases matching TRBD1. The CDR3 spans 14 residues. CDR1 is MNHNS and CDR2 is SASEGT in the germline V gene. After removal of 5 bases from V and 1 base from J, the junction contained 1 base not matched to a gene. CDR3 bases: TGTGCCAGCAGTTGGGACAGGGGGAACACTGAAGCTTTCTTT. Its translation is CASSWDRGNTEAFF.

This clonotype was recorded at least ten times. The chain uses TRBV6-1 and TRBJ2-7; D not certain. CDR1 and CDR2 from the germline V gene are MNHNS and SASEGT. Trimming took off 5 bases at V and 5 bases at J, with 7 bases between the two ends. There are 11 residues in the CDR3. This CDR3 is CASSSTHEQYF. CDR3 coding DNA: TGTGCCAGCAGTTCCACCCACGAGCAGTACTTC.

This chain uses TRBV28 with TRBJ2-2; D is unresolved. V was cut by 6 bases and J by 8 bases, with 16 bases left in between. This CDR3 comprises 14 residues. The germline gives CDR1 MDHEN, CDR2 SYDVKM. CDR3 in amino acids: CASSRHRDGGELFF. DNA of the CDR3: TGTGCCAGCAGCCGTCATCGAGATGGAGGGGAGCTGTTTTTT.

This clonotype came up many times. The chain uses TRBV28 and TRBJ2-3; D call uncertain. V dropped 3 bases and J dropped 6 bases, with 10 bases sitting between them. The CDR3 is made up of 13 amino acids. Germline V CDR1 and CDR2: MDHEN, SYDVKM. CDR3 DNA: TGTGCCAGCAGTTTCCCCATTGGGGATACGCAGTATTTT. Protein: CASSFPIGDTQYF.

This clonotype was seen at least ten times. V and J are TRBV20-1 and TRBJ2-1; 10 bases are shared with TRBD2. The CDR3 is 15 amino acids. Germline V gives CDR1 DFQATT, CDR2 SNEGSKA (reference sequence). Trimming at V came to 0 bases and at J to 6 bases, leaving 5 bases not matched to a gene. CDR3 in DNA: TGCAGTGCTAGAGACGCGGGACTAGCGAGCAATGAGCAGTTCTTC. Amino acids: CSARDAGLASNEQFF.

The gene calls are TRBV4-1 and TRBJ2-1; 9 bases are a match to TRBD2. Germline V gene sequence: CDR1 MGHRA, CDR2 YSYEKL. CDR3 size: 18 residues. V lost 0 bases to trimming and J lost 3 bases; unmatched junction nucleotides: 9. The CDR3 DNA reads TGCGCCAGCAGCCAAGAAGCCCTGGGGACTAGCAACTACAATGAGCAGTTCTTC. Its protein is CASSQEALGTSNYNEQFF.

The chain carries TRBV28 and TRBJ1-2, with 7 positions matching TRBD1. V shed 2 bases and J 7 bases; nucleotides not matched to a gene: 7. This CDR3 spans 14 amino acids. The germline V gene has CDR1 MDHEN and CDR2 SYDVKM. The CDR3 nucleotides read TGTGCCAGCAGTTTAGAAGACAGGGTGGGTGGCTACACCTTC. This codes for CASSLEDRVGGYTF.

On this clonotype: The junction departs from germline at one end; a sequencing error may be responsible. V and J are TRBV7-2 and TRBJ1-2, with D possibly being TRBD1 (5 bases). The CDR3 loop spans 14 amino acids. Germline lookup yields CDR1 SGHTA and CDR2 FQGNSA. The CDR3 loop reads CASGLAGGDYGYTF. DNA of the CDR3: TGTGCCAGCGGCTTAGCGGGGGGTGACTATGGCTACACCTTC.

V and J are TRBV19 and TRBJ1-2, with TRBD1 matching 7 bases. The CDR3 spans 14 residues. V dropped 5 bases and J dropped 2; count of bases not matched to a gene: 5. CDR1 and CDR2 from the germline V gene are LNHDA and SQIVND (reference sequence). The CDR3 DNA follows: TGTGCCAGTAGTGCGGGACAGAACAACTATGGCTACACCTTC. Its translation: CASSAGQNNYGYTF.

The rearrangement uses TRBV5-4 and TRBJ2-5; D is possibly TRBD2 (7 bases). Germline CDR1 and CDR2: SGHNT and YYREEE (reference sequence). The CDR3 has 14 amino acids. V shed 4 bases and J shed 2 bases, with 12 bases lying between them. The CDR3 bases are TGTGCCAGCAGCGGCAGGGGAGGGCAAGAGACCCAGTACTTC. Residues: CASSGRGGQETQYF.

This clonotype was observed many times. V gene TRBV3-1 combines with J gene TRBJ1-1; D is possibly TRBD1 (5 bases). This CDR3 region has 16 residues. The germline V gene encodes CDR1 LGHDT and CDR2 YNNKEL (reference sequence). The V end lost 3 bases, the J end lost 1 base, and 15 bases lay between the germline ends. DNA of the CDR3: TGTGCCAGCAGCCAGGGTTCGGGGCTGGCGAACACTGAAGCTTTCTTT. This translates into CASSQGSGLANTEAFF. Complete variable domain (other parts from reference TRBV3-1 and TRBJ1-1): DTAVSQTPKYLVTQMGNDKSIKCEQNLGHDTMYWYKQDSKKFLKIMFSYNNKELIINETVPNRFSPKSPDKAHLNLHINSLELGDSAVYFCASSQGSGLANTEAFFGQGTRLTVV.

In the case of this clonotype: The junction departs from the called germline gene at one end, perhaps through a read error. The rearrangement links TRBV7-9 to TRBJ1-2; no reliable D call. The CDR3 extends over 13 amino acids. Germline assignment: CDR1 SEHNR and CDR2 FQNEAQ (reference sequence). The CDR3 sequence is CASSPWGGYGCTF. In DNA form, the CDR3 reads TGTGCCAGCAGCCCTTGGGGTGGCTATGGCTGCACCTTC.

This clonotype was seen ten or more times. The chain combines TRBV19 with TRBJ2-1; weak D call: TRBD2 (6 bases). V lost 5 bases and J lost 4, with 9 bases in between. Germline V gene sequence: CDR1 LNHDA, CDR2 SQIVND (reference sequence). The CDR3 has 13 amino acids. This CDR3 reads CASSSAGYNEQFF. The CDR3 DNA follows: TGTGCCAGTAGTTCGGCGGGGTACAATGAGCAGTTCTTC.

The chain carries TRBV6-1 and TRBJ2-7; 9 bases agree with TRBD2. V lost 5 bases to trimming and J lost 4 bases; unmatched junction nucleotides: 9. This CDR3 contains 15 residues. CDR1 is MNHNS, CDR2 SASEGT, per germline. CDR3 protein: CASSSPSGIGYEQYF. CDR3 DNA sequence: TGTGCCAGCAGTTCCCCTAGCGGGATAGGGTACGAGCAGTACTTC.

This clonotype has a handful of counts. The V and J genes are TRBV20-1 and TRBJ1-5, with 8 bases that match TRBD1. This CDR3 is 12 amino acids long. Germline lookup yields CDR1 DFQATT and CDR2 SNEGSKA (reference sequence). Trimming at V came to 4 bases and at J to 11 bases, leaving 7 bases not matched to a gene. DNA for the CDR3: TGCAGTGCTAACGACAGGGGAATGGCCCAGCATTTT. It specifies CSANDRGMAQHF.